This record looks at one TCR beta chain sequence and its context. The data were taken from a study of Ad26.COV2.S vaccination and SARS-CoV-2 variants. As for the study in general: Donor had been placed in the Ad26.COV2.S arm of the COV1001 trial.

The length of the CDR3 is 13 residues. V was pared by 2 bases and J by 4 bases, with 2 bases of the junction left unmatched. Looked up from germline, CDR1 is SGDLS and CDR2 is YYNGEE. Treatment of the sample: 19 received Ad26.COV2.S at low or high dose, single or two shots; about 5 received placebo; per-sample allocation not given. Specimen acquisition occurred on day 63 following the initial vaccine or placebo injection. Using immunoSEQ multiplex PCR, the repertoire was profiled, and TCRdb retains in-frame clones only, with some absent. Among around 400,000 clones listed, about 83% were seen once. The receptor was derived from a person between 18 and 65 years old who received the Ad26.COV2.S COVID-19 vaccine or a placebo. Sample: peripheral blood, taken in a trial of Ad26.COV2.S vaccine versus placebo. The chain joins TRBV9 to TRBJ1-2; 7 bases fit TRBD1. The CDR3, as DNA: TGTGCCAGCAGCGTCTGGACAGGCTATGGCTACACCTTC. Translated: CASSVWTGYGYTF. The full variable domain, with the rest looked up from reference TRBV9 and TRBJ1-2, is DSGVTQTPKHLITATGQRVTLRCSPRSGDLSVYWYQQSLDQGLQFLIQYYNGEERAKGNILERFSAQQFPDLHSELNLSSLELGDSALYFCASSVWTGYGYTFGSGTRLTVV.